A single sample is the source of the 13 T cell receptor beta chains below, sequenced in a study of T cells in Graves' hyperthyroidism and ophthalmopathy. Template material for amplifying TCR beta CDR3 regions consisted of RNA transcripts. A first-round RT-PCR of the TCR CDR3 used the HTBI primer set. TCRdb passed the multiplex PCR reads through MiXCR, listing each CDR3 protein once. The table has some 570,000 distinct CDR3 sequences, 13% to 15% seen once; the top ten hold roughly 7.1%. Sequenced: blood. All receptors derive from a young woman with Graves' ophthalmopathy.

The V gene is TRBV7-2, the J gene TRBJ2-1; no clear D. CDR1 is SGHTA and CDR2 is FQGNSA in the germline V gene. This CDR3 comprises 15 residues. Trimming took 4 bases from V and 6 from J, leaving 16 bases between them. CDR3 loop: CASSSGSLGFNEQFF. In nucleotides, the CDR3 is TGTGCCAGCAGCTCCGGGTCCCTAGGGTTCAATGAGCAGTTCTTC.

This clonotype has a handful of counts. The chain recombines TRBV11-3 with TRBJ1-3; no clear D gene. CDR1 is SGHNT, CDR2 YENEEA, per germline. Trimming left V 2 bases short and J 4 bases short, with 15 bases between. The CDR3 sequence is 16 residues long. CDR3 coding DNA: TGTGCCAGCAGCTTATCGTACCGGGCCGGCGGAAACACCATATATTTT. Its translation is CASSLSYRAGGNTIYF.

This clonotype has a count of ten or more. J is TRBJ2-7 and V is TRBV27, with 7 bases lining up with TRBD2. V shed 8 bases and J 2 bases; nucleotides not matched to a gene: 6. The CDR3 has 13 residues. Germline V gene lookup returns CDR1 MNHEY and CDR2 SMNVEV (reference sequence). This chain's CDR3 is CASSGTTTYEQYF. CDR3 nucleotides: TGTGCCAGCTCCGGGACTACGACCTACGAGCAGTACTTC.

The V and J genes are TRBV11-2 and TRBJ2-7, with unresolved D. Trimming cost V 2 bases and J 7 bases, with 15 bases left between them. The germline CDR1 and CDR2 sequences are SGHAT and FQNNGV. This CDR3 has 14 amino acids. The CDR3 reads CASSLQTVRREQYF. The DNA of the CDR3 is TGTGCCAGCAGCTTACAGACTGTCCGTCGGGAGCAGTACTTC.

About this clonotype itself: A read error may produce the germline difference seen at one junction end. CDR3 amino acids: CASSLAGGARYF. The CDR3 DNA follows: TGTGCCAGCAGCTTAGCGGGGGGGGCCAGGTATTTT. The chain recombines TRBV12-3 or TRBV12-4 with TRBJ2-3; 11 nucleotides align to TRBD2. The CDR3 consists of 12 residues.

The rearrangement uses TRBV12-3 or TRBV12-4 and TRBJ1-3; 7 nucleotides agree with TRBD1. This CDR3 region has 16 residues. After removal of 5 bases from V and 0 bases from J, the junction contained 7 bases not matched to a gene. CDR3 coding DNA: TGTGCCAGCAGTCTAGAGGGGGCCGTCTCTGGAAACACCATATATTTT. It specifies CASSLEGAVSGNTIYF.

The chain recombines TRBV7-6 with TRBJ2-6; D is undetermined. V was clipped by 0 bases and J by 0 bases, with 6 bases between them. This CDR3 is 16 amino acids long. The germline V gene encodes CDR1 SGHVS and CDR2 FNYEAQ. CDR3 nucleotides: TGTGCCAGCAGCTTAGCTACAGCCTCTGGGGCCAACGTCCTGACTTTC. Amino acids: CASSLATASGANVLTF.

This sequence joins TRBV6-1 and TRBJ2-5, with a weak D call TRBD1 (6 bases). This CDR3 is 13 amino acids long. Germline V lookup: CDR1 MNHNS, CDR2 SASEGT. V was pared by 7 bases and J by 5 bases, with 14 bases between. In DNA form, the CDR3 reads TGTGCCAGCATCAAACAGGGCTTTGAGACCCAGTACTTC. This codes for CASIKQGFETQYF.

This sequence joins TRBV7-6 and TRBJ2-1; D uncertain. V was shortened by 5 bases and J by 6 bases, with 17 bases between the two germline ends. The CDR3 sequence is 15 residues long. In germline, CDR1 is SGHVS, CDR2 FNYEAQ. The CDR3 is CASSPQSLGSNEQFF. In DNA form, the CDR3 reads TGTGCCAGCAGCCCTCAATCTTTAGGGTCCAATGAGCAGTTCTTC.

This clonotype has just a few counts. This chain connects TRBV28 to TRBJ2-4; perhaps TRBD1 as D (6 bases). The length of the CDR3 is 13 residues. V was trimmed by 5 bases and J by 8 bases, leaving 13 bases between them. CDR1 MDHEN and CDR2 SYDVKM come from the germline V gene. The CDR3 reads CASSGTMGDIQYF. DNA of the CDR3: TGTGCCAGCAGTGGGACAATGGGGGACATTCAGTACTTC. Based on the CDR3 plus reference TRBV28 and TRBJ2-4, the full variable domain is DVKVTQSSRYLVKRTGEKVFLECVQDMDHENMFWYRQDPGLGLRLIYFSYDVKMKEKGDIPEGYSVSREKKERFSLILESASTNQTSMYLCASSGTMGDIQYFGAGTRLSVL.

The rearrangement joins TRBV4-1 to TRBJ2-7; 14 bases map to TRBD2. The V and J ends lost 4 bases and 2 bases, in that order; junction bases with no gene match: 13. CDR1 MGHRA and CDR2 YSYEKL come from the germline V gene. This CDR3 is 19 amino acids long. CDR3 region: CASSLTGGTSGRGAYEQYF. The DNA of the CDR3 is TGCGCCAGCAGCCTAACCGGTGGGACTAGCGGGAGAGGCGCCTACGAGCAGTACTTC.

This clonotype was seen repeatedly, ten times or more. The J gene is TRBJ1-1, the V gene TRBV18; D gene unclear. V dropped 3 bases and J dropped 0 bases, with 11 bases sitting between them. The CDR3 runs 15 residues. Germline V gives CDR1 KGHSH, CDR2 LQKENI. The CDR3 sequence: CASSPASQLNTEAFF. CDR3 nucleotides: TGTGCCAGCTCACCTGCGTCACAACTGAACACTGAAGCTTTCTTT.

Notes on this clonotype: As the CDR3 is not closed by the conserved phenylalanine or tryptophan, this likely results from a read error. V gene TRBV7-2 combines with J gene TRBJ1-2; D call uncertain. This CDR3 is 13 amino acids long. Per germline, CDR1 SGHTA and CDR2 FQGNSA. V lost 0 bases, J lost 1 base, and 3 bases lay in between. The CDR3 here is CASSLAVNYGYTL. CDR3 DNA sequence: TGTGCCAGCAGCTTAGCGGTTAACTATGGCTACACCCTC.